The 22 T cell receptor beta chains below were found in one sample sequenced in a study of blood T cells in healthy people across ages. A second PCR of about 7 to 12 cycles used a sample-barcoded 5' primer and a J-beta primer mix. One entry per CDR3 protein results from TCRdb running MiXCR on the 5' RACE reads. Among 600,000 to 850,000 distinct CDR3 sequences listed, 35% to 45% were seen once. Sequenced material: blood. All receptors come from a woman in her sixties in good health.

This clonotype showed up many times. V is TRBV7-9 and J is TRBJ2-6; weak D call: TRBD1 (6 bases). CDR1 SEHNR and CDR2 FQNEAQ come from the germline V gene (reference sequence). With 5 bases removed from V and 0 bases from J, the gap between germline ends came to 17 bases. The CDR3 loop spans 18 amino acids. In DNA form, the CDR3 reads TGTGCCAGCAGCCAGGGGAGCCTCCTTCGCTCTGGGGCCAACGTCCTGACTTTC. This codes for CASSQGSLLRSGANVLTF.

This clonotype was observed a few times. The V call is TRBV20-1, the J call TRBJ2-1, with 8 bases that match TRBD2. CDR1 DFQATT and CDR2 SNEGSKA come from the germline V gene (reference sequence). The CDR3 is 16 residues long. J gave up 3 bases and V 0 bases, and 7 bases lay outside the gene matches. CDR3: CSARDYSGIYYNEQFF. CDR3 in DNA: TGCAGTGCTAGAGACTATAGCGGGATTTACTACAATGAGCAGTTCTTC.

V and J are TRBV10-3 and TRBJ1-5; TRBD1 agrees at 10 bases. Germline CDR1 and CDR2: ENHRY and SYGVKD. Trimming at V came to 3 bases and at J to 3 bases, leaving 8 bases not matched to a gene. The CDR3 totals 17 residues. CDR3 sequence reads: CAISDNTGTGVNQPQHF. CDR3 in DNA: TGTGCCATCAGTGATAATACCGGGACAGGGGTCAATCAGCCCCAGCATTTT.

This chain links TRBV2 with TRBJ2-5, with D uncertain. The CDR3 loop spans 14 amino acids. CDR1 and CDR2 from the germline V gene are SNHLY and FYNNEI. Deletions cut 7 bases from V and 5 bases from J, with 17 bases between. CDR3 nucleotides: TGTGCCAGCATGGTTGACTTGCGACTCGAGACCCAGTACTTC. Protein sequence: CASMVDLRLETQYF.

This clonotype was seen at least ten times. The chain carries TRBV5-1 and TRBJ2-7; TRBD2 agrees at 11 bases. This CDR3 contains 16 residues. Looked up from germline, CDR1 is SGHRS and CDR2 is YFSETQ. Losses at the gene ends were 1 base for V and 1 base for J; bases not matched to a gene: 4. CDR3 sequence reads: CASSLTSGSFSYEQYF. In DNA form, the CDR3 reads TGCGCCAGCAGCTTGACTAGCGGGAGTTTTTCCTACGAGCAGTACTTC. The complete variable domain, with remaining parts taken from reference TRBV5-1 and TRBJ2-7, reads KAGVTQTPRYLIKTRGQQVTLSCSPISGHRSVSWYQQTPGQGLQFLFEYFSETQRNKGNFPGRFSGRQFSNSRSEMNVSTLELGDSALYLCASSLTSGSFSYEQYFGPGTRLTVT.

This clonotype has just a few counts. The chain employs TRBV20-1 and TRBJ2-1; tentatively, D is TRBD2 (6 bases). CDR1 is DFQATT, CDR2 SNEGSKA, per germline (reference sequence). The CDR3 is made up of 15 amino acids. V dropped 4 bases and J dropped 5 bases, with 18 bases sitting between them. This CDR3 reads CSATSGDLPHNEQFF. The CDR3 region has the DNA TGCAGTGCTACGTCGGGGGACCTACCCCACAATGAGCAGTTCTTC.

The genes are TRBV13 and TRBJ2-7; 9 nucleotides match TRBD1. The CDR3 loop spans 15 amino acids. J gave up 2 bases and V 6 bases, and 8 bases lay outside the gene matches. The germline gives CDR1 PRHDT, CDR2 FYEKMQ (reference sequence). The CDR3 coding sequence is TGTGCCAGCAGTCCCGGGGACAGGGACACCTACGAGCAGTACTTC. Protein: CASSPGDRDTYEQYF.

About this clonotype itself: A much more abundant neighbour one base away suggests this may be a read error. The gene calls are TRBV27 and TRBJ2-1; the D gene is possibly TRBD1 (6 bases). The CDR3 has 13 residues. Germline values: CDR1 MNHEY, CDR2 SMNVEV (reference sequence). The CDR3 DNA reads TGTGTCAGCAGTTTTCCTACAGGGAGTGAGCAGTTCTTC. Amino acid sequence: CVSSFPTGSEQFF.

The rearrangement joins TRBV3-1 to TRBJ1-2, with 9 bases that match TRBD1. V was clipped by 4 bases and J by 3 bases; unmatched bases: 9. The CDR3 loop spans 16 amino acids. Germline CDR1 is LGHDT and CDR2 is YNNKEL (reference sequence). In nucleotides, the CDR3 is TGTGCCAGCAGCCCCCTAGCCCGGGACAGGGACTATGGCTACACCTTC. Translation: CASSPLARDRDYGYTF.

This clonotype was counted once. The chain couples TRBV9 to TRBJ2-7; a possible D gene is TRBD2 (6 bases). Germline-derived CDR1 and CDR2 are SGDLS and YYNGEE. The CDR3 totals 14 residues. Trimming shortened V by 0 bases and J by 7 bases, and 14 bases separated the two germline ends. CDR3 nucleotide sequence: TGTGCCAGCAGCGTAGGTCCGGGAGTGGGAGAGCAGTACTTC. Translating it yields CASSVGPGVGEQYF. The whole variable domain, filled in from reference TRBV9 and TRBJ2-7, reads DSGVTQTPKHLITATGQRVTLRCSPRSGDLSVYWYQQSLDQGLQFLIQYYNGEERAKGNILERFSAQQFPDLHSELNLSSLELGDSALYFCASSVGPGVGEQYFGPGTRLTVT.

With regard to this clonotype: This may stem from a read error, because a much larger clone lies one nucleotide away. The CDR3 sequence is CASSFGGSIDTQYF. CDR3 bases: TGTGCCAGCAGCTTTGGCGGCAGCATAGATACGCAGTATTTT. This sequence joins TRBV7-2 and TRBJ2-3; D remains unclear. This CDR3 region has 14 residues. Germline V lookup: CDR1 SGHTA, CDR2 FQGNSA.

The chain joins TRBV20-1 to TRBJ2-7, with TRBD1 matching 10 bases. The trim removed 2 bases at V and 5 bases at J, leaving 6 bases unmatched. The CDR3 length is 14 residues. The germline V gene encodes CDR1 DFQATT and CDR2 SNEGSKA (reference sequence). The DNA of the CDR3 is TGCAGTGCTAGACCCGGGACAGGGGTAAACGAGCAGTACTTC. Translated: CSARPGTGVNEQYF.

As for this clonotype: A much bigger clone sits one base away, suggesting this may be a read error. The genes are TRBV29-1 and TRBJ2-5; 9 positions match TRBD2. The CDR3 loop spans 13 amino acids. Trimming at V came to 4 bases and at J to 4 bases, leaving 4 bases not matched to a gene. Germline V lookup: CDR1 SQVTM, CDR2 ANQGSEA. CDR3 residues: CSVVAGVRETQYF. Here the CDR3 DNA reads TGCAGCGTTGTAGCGGGGGTACGAGAGACCCAGTACTTC.

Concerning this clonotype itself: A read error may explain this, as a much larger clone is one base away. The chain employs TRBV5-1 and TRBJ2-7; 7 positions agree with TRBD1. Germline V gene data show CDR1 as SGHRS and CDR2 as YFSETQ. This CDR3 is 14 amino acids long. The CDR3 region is CASSAGTATYGQYF. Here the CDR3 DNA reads TGCGCCAGCAGCGCCGGGACAGCGACCTACGGGCAGTACTTC.

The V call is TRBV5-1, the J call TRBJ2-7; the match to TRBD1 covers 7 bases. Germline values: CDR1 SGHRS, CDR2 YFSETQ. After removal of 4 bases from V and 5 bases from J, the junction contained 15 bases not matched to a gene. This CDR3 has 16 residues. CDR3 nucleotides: TGCGCCAGCAGCAAAGGACTCCGGGACAGCTTTCACGAGCAGTACTTC. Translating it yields CASSKGLRDSFHEQYF. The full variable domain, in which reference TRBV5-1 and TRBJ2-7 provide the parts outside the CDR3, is KAGVTQTPRYLIKTRGQQVTLSCSPISGHRSVSWYQQTPGQGLQFLFEYFSETQRNKGNFPGRFSGRQFSNSRSEMNVSTLELGDSALYLCASSKGLRDSFHEQYFGPGTRLTVT.

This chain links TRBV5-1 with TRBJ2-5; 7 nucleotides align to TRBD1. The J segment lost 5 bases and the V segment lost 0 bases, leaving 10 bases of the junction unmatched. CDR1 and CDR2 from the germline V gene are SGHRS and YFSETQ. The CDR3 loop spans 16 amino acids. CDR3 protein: CASSLAKLGGFETQYF. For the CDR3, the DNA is TGCGCCAGCAGCTTGGCCAAACTAGGGGGCTTTGAGACCCAGTACTTC.

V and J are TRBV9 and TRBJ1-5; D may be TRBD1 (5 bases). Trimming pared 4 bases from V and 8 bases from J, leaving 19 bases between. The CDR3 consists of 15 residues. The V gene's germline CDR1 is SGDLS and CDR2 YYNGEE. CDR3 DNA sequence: TGTGCCAGCAGCATCCAGGGACGGAACGGGGAGCCCCAGCATTTT. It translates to CASSIQGRNGEPQHF.

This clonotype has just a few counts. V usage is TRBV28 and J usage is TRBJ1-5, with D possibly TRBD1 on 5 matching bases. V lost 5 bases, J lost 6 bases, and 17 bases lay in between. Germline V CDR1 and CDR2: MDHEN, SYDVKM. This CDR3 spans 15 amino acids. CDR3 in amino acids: CASSLLQGTVQPQHF. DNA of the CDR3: TGTGCCAGCAGTCTCCTTCAGGGAACCGTTCAGCCCCAGCATTTT.

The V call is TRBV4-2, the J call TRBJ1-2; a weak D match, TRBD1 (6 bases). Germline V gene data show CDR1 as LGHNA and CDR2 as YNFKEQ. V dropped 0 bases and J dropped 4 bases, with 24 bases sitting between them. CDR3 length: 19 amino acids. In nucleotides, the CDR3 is TGTGCCAGCAGCCAAGATTTGCGGACAGTACCAGACTTCGGCTATGGCTACACCTTC. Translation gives CASSQDLRTVPDFGYGYTF.

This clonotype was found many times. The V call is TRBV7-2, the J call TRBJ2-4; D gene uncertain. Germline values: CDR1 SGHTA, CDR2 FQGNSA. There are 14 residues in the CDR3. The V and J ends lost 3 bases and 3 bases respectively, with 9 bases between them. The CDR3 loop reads CASSFQEGKNIQYF. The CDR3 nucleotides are TGTGCCAGCAGCTTTCAGGAAGGCAAAAACATTCAGTACTTC.

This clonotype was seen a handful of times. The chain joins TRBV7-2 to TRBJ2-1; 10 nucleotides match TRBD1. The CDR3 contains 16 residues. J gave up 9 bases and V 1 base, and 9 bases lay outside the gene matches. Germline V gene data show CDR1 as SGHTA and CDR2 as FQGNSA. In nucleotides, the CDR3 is TGTGCCAGCAGCTTAGTGTCAGGACAGGGGGTTGGTGAGCAGTTCTTC. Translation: CASSLVSGQGVGEQFF.

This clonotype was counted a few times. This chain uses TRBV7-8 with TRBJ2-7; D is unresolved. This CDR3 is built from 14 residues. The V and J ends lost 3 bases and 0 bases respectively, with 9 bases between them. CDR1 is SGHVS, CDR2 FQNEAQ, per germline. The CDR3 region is CASSFGRISYEQYF. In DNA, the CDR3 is TGTGCCAGCAGCTTTGGACGGATCTCCTACGAGCAGTACTTC.